Sequencing of this TCR beta chain was carried out in a study (dated by TCRdb to 2016 to 2018). Library prep was done by RT-PCR. TCRdb names Illumina MiSeq as the instrument used. Using fastp trimming at Q25 and MiXCR clonotype assembly, TCRdb reanalyzed the public sequencing data and kept in-frame beta chains. Every CDR3 protein is listed once, alongside the most common genes and DNA of its rows. The sample table shows about 680,000 distinct CDR3 sequences, and approximately 15% are seen once. Clones ranked in the top ten supply 3% to 4.5% of the sample. From the cysteine up to the phenylalanine, the CDR3 has a length of 23 residues. Only CDR3 DNA is held: 69 bases, read in frame from base 1. The germline V gene encodes CDR1 DFQATT and CDR2 SNEGSKA (reference sequence). Note on this clonotype: Its antigen is still unknown. No qualities accompany the bases; no much larger clone lies one base away.

Rearrangement joined TRBV20-1 to TRBJ2-2, and TRBD1 may be the D gene, going by 5 matching bases. What was sequenced was memory CD4+ T cells from blood. This TCR came from a female donor in good health, serving as a healthy control. The CDR3: CRDCPNPAPAQQRQQRKAGELFF. The nucleotide sequence reads TGCAGGGATTGTCCGAATCCGGCCCCGGCGCAACAACGACAGCAAAGAAAGGCCGGGGAGCTGTTTTTT.